This T cell receptor (beta chain) stems from a study of CD8 T cells in ankylosing spondylitis. Study results and caveats: Researchers reportedly found disease-linked clones significantly enriched in matched ankylosing spondylitis synovial fluid. Blood from ankylosing spondylitis patients appeared to carry a characteristic roughly 8-variant TCR beta motif. Clones linked to the disease showed a CD8+ phenotype. They occurred at relatively low frequencies in peripheral blood.

A quantitative 5'-RACE method, one with molecular barcodes, was used to make TCR beta libraries. TCRdb re-derived calls from the 5' RACE reads in MiXCR, one entry per CDR3 protein. The sample contains roughly 120,000 distinct CDR3 sequences, approximately 13% of which appear only once. This clonotype was recorded a few times. Its target is unknown. The TCR comes from a female donor with ankylosing spondylitis or in good health (not recorded which). Sequencing was performed on blood, either unsorted or a sorted T cell fraction (not recorded which).

The CDR3 region has the DNA TGCGCCAGCAGCCCTACAGGGTTGAGCACCGGGGAGCTGTTTTTT. This encodes CASSPTGLSTGELFF. The chain links TRBV5-1 to TRBJ2-2; D is perhaps TRBD1 (6 bases). The CDR3 is 15 amino acids. Looked up from germline, CDR1 is SGHRS and CDR2 is YFSETQ. V was clipped by 4 bases and J by 4 bases, with 14 bases between them.